The rows below give T cell receptor beta chains drawn from one sample of a study of cytomegalovirus exposure and HLA in healthy donors. Generated by immunoSEQ multiplex PCR, the TCRdb table keeps only in-frame clones and is missing some. The sample yields roughly 98,000 clones, around 79% seen once. The sequenced sample consisted of PBMCs. Receptors were obtained from a woman aged 70-85 years in good health and CMV-seropositive. Each CDR3 is given with its conserved first and last residue. The order of the fields is V gene, J gene, D gene, clone size, CDR3 DNA, CDR3 protein. The D gene is left open where the match is weak. Where a row states a size, it is once, few, many or the class of an expanded clone; other rows omit it.

V: TRBV18
J: TRBJ2-2
D: TRBD1
size: -
DNA: TGTGCCAGCTCACCACGGGGGCCCACAGGGGCGAACACCGGGGAGCTGTTTTTT
CDR3: CASSPRGPTGANTGELFF

V: TRBV2
J: TRBJ2-1
D: TRBD2
size: few
DNA: TGTGCCAGCAGTCAGACTAGCGGGACTCTTCGGGTGGAGTTCTTC
CDR3: CASSQTSGTLRVEFF

V: TRBV28
J: TRBJ2-7
D: -
size: -
DNA: TGTGCCAGCACCTCGATAGGGGGCTACGAGCAGTACTTC
CDR3: CASTSIGGYEQYF

V: TRBV7-3
J: TRBJ2-3
D: TRBD2
size: few
DNA: TGTGCCAGCAGCTTAACCTTGGCTAGCGGGAGGGATACGCAGTATTTT
CDR3: CASSLTLASGRDTQYF

V: TRBV5-6
J: TRBJ1-2
D: TRBD1
size: few
DNA: TGTGCCAGCAGCACCGGACAGGGGGCAGACTACACCTTC
CDR3: CASSTGQGADYTF

V: TRBV9
J: TRBJ2-3
D: -
size: -
DNA: TGTGCCAGCAGCGTAAGGGAGAGCACAGATACGCAGTATTTT
CDR3: CASSVRESTDTQYF

V: TRBV7-8
J: TRBJ2-7
D: -
size: -
DNA: TGTGCCAGCAGCCTGGACAGATCCTACGAGCAGTACTTC
CDR3: CASSLDRSYEQYF

V: TRBV30
J: TRBJ1-2
D: -
size: few
DNA: TGTGCCTGGATAAGAGAGGGGGATAACTATGGCTACACCTTC
CDR3: CAWIREGDNYGYTF

V: TRBV6-5
J: TRBJ1-4
D: -
size: -
DNA: TGTGCCAGCAGTTACATCAGTGAAAAACTGTTTTTT
CDR3: CASSYISEKLFF

V: TRBV6-6
J: TRBJ1-3
D: -
size: -
DNA: TGTGCCAGCAGTTCATGGGATACAGGGCCTGGAAACACCATATATTTT
CDR3: CASSSWDTGPGNTIYF

V: TRBV18
J: TRBJ2-7
D: -
size: -
DNA: TGTGCCAGCTCACCACCCCTTGGACAGAGGGCTGCCCCCTACGAGCAGTACTTC
CDR3: CASSPPLGQRAAPYEQYF

V: TRBV10-3
J: TRBJ2-1
D: TRBD1
size: -
DNA: TGTGCCATCAGTTCCGGCGGGACAGGGTGGGATGAGCAGTTCTTC
CDR3: CAISSGGTGWDEQFF

V: TRBV7-9
J: TRBJ2-1
D: -
size: -
DNA: TGTGCCAGCAGCCCCGGACAGTACAATGAGCAGTTCTTC
CDR3: CASSPGQYNEQFF

V: TRBV5-1
J: TRBJ1-6
D: TRBD1
size: -
DNA: TGCGCCAGCCGACAGGGAAATTCACCCCTCCACTTT
CDR3: CASRQGNSPLHF

V: TRBV7-8
J: TRBJ2-3
D: TRBD2
size: -
DNA: TGTGCCAGCAGTCGGACTAGCGGGAAGACAGATACGCAGTATTTT
CDR3: CASSRTSGKTDTQYF

V: TRBV6-6
J: TRBJ1-5
D: TRBD1
size: -
DNA: TGTGCCAGCAGTTCACAGGGGCCCAATCAGCCCCAGCATTTT
CDR3: CASSSQGPNQPQHF

V: TRBV7-2
J: TRBJ2-5
D: -
size: few
DNA: TGTGCCAGCAGCTTAAAGGGGGTAGGAGAGACCCAGTACTTC
CDR3: CASSLKGVGETQYF

V: TRBV11-2
J: TRBJ2-5
D: -
size: -
DNA: TGTGCCAGCAGCTTAGCGGGGAACGCCCAAGAGACCCAGTACTTC
CDR3: CASSLAGNAQETQYF

V: TRBV18
J: TRBJ2-2
D: TRBD1
size: -
DNA: TGTGCCAGCTCACCAAGGACAGGGAGTGGTGGGGAGCTGTTTTTT
CDR3: CASSPRTGSGGELFF

V: TRBV27
J: TRBJ2-1
D: TRBD2
size: -
DNA: TGTGCCAGCAGTTTAGGGTGGACTAGCACCTACAATGAGCAGTTCTTC
CDR3: CASSLGWTSTYNEQFF

V: TRBV18
J: TRBJ2-3
D: TRBD1
size: -
DNA: TGTGCCAGCTCACCTGGAGGGACAGGGTCCACAGATACGCAGTATTTT
CDR3: CASSPGGTGSTDTQYF

V: TRBV15
J: TRBJ2-5
D: -
size: few
DNA: TGTGCCACCAGCAGAGAACAGGGAGGGGGAGAGACCCAGTACTTC
CDR3: CATSREQGGGETQYF

V: TRBV7-6
J: TRBJ2-2
D: -
size: -
DNA: TGTGCCAGCAGTCCCATCCCAGGTCGGACCGGGGAGCTGTTTTTT
CDR3: CASSPIPGRTGELFF

V: TRBV2
J: TRBJ2-7
D: -
size: -
DNA: TGTGCCAGCAGTCCTTTGCGGGGGCAGTACTTC
CDR3: CASSPLRGQYF

V: TRBV27
J: TRBJ2-7
D: TRBD1
size: -
DNA: TGTGCCAGCAGTTTCTCACCGGGACAGGGCACCGAGCAGTACTTC
CDR3: CASSFSPGQGTEQYF

V: TRBV5-4
J: TRBJ2-7
D: -
size: -
DNA: TGTGCCAGCAGCCTATCGAGGGCCGAGCAGTACTTC
CDR3: CASSLSRAEQYF

V: TRBV9
J: TRBJ2-1
D: TRBD1
size: few
DNA: TGTGCCAGCAGCGCTAGTACTTTAATCCGGGACAGGGGGTTGAATGAGCAGTTCTTC
CDR3: CASSASTLIRDRGLNEQFF

V: TRBV29-1
J: TRBJ2-1
D: -
size: -
DNA: TGCAGCGTTGTGAGGGTCAGTGAGCAGTTCTTC
CDR3: CSVVRVSEQFF

V: TRBV6-6
J: TRBJ2-3
D: TRBD1
size: once
DNA: TGTGCCAGCAGTAAACAGGGGGCCGGCACAGATACGCAGTATTTT
CDR3: CASSKQGAGTDTQYF

V: TRBV4-2
J: TRBJ2-3
D: TRBD1
size: once
DNA: TGTGCCAGCAGCCAAGGAGAGGGGGCCGGAGGTTTAGATACGCAGTATTTT
CDR3: CASSQGEGAGGLDTQYF

V: TRBV7-8
J: TRBJ2-3
D: TRBD2
size: -
DNA: TGTGCCAGCAGCTTAGCGCGGGGGGCCCCAGATACGCAGTATTTT
CDR3: CASSLARGAPDTQYF

V: TRBV19
J: TRBJ2-5
D: TRBD2
size: once
DNA: TGTGCCAGTAGTCTCTACCTAGGGAGGGGAAAAGAGACCCAGTACTTC
CDR3: CASSLYLGRGKETQYF

V: TRBV4-1
J: TRBJ2-7
D: -
size: -
DNA: TGCGCCAGCAGCCAAGCAGGGGACTACGAGCAGTACTTC
CDR3: CASSQAGDYEQYF

V: TRBV5-1
J: TRBJ2-3
D: -
size: once
DNA: TGCGCCACCTCCACCGACAGCGCAGATACGCAGTATTTT
CDR3: CATSTDSADTQYF

V: TRBV5-4
J: TRBJ1-5
D: -
size: -
DNA: TGTGCCAGCAGCTCCGACCCGGGGCAGCCCCAGCATTTT
CDR3: CASSSDPGQPQHF

V: TRBV5-1
J: TRBJ1-4
D: TRBD1
size: -
DNA: TGCGCCAGCAGGGAGGGGGCCGGGGAAAAACTGTTTTTT
CDR3: CASREGAGEKLFF